The 21 T cell receptor beta chains given below trace back to one sample, sequenced in a study of T cells in women clearing cervical HPV infection. Measured with immunoSEQ multiplex PCR; TCRdb has only the in-frame clones, and not every one. The data include tens of thousands of clones; the top ten clones carry less than 4%. Sequencing was performed on blood buffy coat. These TCRs come from a woman between 18 and 75 years old with a cervical HPV16 infection that either progressed to CIN3+ or cleared (not recorded which).

As regards this clone: The read falls 3 residues short of the CDR3 end, and the missing part is taken from the germline J gene. V and J are TRBV2 and TRBJ2-2, with D possibly being TRBD2 (6 bases). This CDR3 is built from 12 residues. Germline CDR1 and CDR2: SNHLY and FYNNEI. CDR3 DNA, as far as it was read: TGTGCCAGCAGGGGGGGAGGCGAAAAG. Translation: CASRGGGEK. The CDR3, in full, reads CASRGGGEKLFF.

Turning to this clone: The sequenced fragment ends 3 residues before the CDR3 boundary, so the rest is inferred from the germline J gene. This chain links TRBV20-1 with TRBJ2-2; 10 nucleotides align to TRBD1. Germline CDR1 reads DFQATT; CDR2 reads SNEGSKA (reference sequence). The CDR3 consists of 16 residues. The CDR3 sequence: CSARNRQGAYNEKLFF. Incomplete CDR3 DNA: TGCAGTGCTAGAAACCGACAGGGGGCTTATAATGAAAAG.

About this clone itself: The read halts 3 residues ahead of the CDR3 end, with the missing end drawn from the germline J gene. V usage is TRBV6-2 or TRBV6-3 and J usage is TRBJ1-6; the D is unclear. The germline V gene has CDR1 MNHEY and CDR2 SVGEGT. The V end was cut by 5 bases, the J end by 10 bases, with 15 bases between. The CDR3 spans 14 residues. The CDR3 sequence is CASSTSTLGSPLHF. The DNA read from the CDR3 is TGTGCCAGCAGTACGTCCACCCTCGGGTCACCC.

Note on this clone: With the read ending 3 residues before the CDR3 end, the germline J gene is used to fill in that end. The same CDR3 arises from other DNA sequences in this sample as well. V and J are TRBV6-4 and TRBJ2-3; 8 positions agree with TRBD2. The germline CDR1 and CDR2 sequences are MRHNA and SNTAGT. V was pared by 0 bases and J by 1 base, with 0 bases of the junction left unmatched. The CDR3 consists of 15 residues. The CDR3 bases that were read are TGTGCCAGCAGTGACTCTAGCGGGGGCACAGATACG. It codes for CASSDSSGGTDT. The CDR3 as a whole reads CASSDSSGGTDTQYF.

On this clone itself: The CDR3 end is not reached by the read, which stops 3 residues before it; the germline J gene fills it in. V gene TRBV7-2 combines with J gene TRBJ1-1; no firm D call. This CDR3 spans 14 amino acids. Germline V gene sequence: CDR1 SGHTA, CDR2 FQGNSA. With 5 bases removed from V and 0 bases from J, the gap between germline ends came to 10 bases. CDR3: CASSPPGMNTEAFF. The CDR3 bases that were read are TGTGCCAGCAGCCCACCGGGGATGAACACTGAA.

This clone registers medium-sized by frequency. The read falls 3 residues short of the CDR3 end, and the missing part is taken from the germline J gene. V is TRBV19 and J is TRBJ2-3; D remains ambiguous. V dropped 5 bases and J dropped 7 bases, with 10 bases sitting between them. There are 12 residues in the CDR3. The germline gives CDR1 LNHDA, CDR2 SQIVND (reference sequence). The CDR3 here is CASSVPGNTQYF. The covered CDR3 bases are TGTGCCAGTAGTGTCCCCGGTAATACG.

As to this clone: The read terminates 3 residues ahead of where the CDR3 ends, so the germline J gene completes it. The chain couples TRBV7-3 to TRBJ2-1, with TRBD2 as a possible D gene (7 bases). Germline lookup yields CDR1 SGHTA and CDR2 FQGTGA. The CDR3 has 16 residues. The V gene lost 5 bases and the J gene lost 7 bases, with 21 bases spanning the gap. The CDR3 DNA, read in part, is TGTGCCAGCAGCCTCCAGGACGGGGGGCGCGGTAATGAG. This codes for CASSLQDGGRGNE. The full CDR3 protein reads CASSLQDGGRGNEQFF.

As to this clone: With the read ending 3 residues before the CDR3 end, the germline J gene is used to fill in that end. The chain joins TRBV28 to TRBJ1-1, with D uncertain. The CDR3 totals 12 residues. The germline V gene has CDR1 MDHEN and CDR2 SYDVKM. The DNA read from the CDR3 is TGTGCCAGCAGTTTAGTCAACAATCAA. As protein: CASSLVNNQ. The CDR3 as a whole reads CASSLVNNQAFF.

As for this clone: The sequence runs out 3 residues before the end of the CDR3; the remainder is reconstructed from the germline J gene. The chain is built from TRBV18 and TRBJ1-2; D gene uncertain. This CDR3 has 15 amino acids. Germline V CDR1 and CDR2: KGHSH, LQKENI. The CDR3 DNA, read in part, is TGTGCCAGCTCACCAGGGAGCGGGTCGCCCTACGAC. It codes for CASSPGSGSPYD. The full CDR3 is CASSPGSGSPYDYTF.

Turning to this clone: The read stops 3 residues short of the end of the CDR3; the missing end is completed from the germline J gene. V and J are TRBV19 and TRBJ2-1; D is ambiguous. The CDR3 sequence is 14 residues long. From germline, CDR1 is LNHDA and CDR2 SQIVND (reference sequence). V was cut by 4 bases and J by 0 bases, with 7 bases left in between. CDR3 sequence: CASSNKGSYNEQFF. The covered CDR3 bases are TGTGCCAGTAGTAACAAAGGCTCCTACAATGAG.

Comment on this clone: The junction and the germline gene differ at one end; a read error may be behind it. The CDR3 is cut off 3 residues early in the read; its end comes from the germline J gene. V usage is TRBV4-2 and J usage is TRBJ2-5; possibly TRBD1 for D (5 bases). The CDR3 spans 15 residues. Germline loops: CDR1 LGHNA, CDR2 YNFKEQ. The CDR3 region is CASSQRGGIQETQYF. The DNA read from the CDR3 is TGCGCCAGCAGCCAAAGGGGCGGAATCCAAGAGACC.

CDR3 bases read: TGTGCCAGCTCACCGCCCGGGACAGGGGCCGAC. It codes for CASSPPGTGAD. The entire CDR3 sequence reads CASSPPGTGADYTF. This chain links TRBV18 with TRBJ1-2; TRBD1 matches 10 bases. The CDR3 end is not reached by the read, which stops 3 residues before it; the germline J gene fills it in. CDR1 is KGHSH, CDR2 LQKENI, per germline. The CDR3 is made up of 14 amino acids. Filled out from reference TRBV18 and TRBJ1-2, the complete variable domain reads NAGVMQNPRHLVRRRGQEARLRCSPMKGHSHVYWYRQLPEEGLKFMVYLQKENIIDESGMPKERFSAEFPKEGPSILRIQQVVRGDSAAYFCASSPPGTGADYTFGSGTRLTVV.

In regard to this clone: The read stops 3 residues short of the end of the CDR3; the missing end is completed from the germline J gene. The chain carries TRBV7-3 and TRBJ2-2, with 10 bases that match TRBD1. The length of the CDR3 is 20 residues. Germline CDR1 SGHTA, CDR2 FQGTGA. The DNA read from the CDR3 is TGTGCCAGCAGCGTAAGAGTTCCGGGACAGGGGAGCTCTGGGGCCAACGTG. Its protein product is CASSVRVPGQGSSGANV. The whole CDR3 is CASSVRVPGQGSSGANVLFF. The full variable domain, its missing parts supplied by reference TRBV7-3 and TRBJ2-2, is GAGVSQTPSNKVTEKGKYVELRCDPISGHTALYWYRQSLGQGPEFLIYFQGTGAADDSGLPNDRFFAVRPEGSVSTLKIQRTERGDSAVYLCASSVRVPGQGSSGANVLFFGEGSRLTVL.

Details on this clone: The read terminates 3 residues before the CDR3 end, so the remaining end is supplied by the germline J gene. The J gene is TRBJ1-5, the V gene TRBV7-9; no definite D call. The CDR3 runs to 14 residues. The V gene lost 5 bases and the J gene lost 0 bases, with 8 bases spanning the gap. CDR1 and CDR2 (germline): SEHNR, FQNEAQ (reference sequence). CDR3 bases read: TGTGCCAGCAGCCGAGACACTAGCAATCAGCCC. Encoded protein: CASSRDTSNQP. The whole CDR3 region reads CASSRDTSNQPQHF.

A note on this clone: Read coverage stops 3 residues before the CDR3 terminus; the germline J gene supplies the remainder. V is TRBV15 and J is TRBJ2-4, with 9 bases fitting TRBD1. The germline CDR1 and CDR2 sequences are LNHNV and YYDKDF (reference sequence). The junction had 9 bases not matched to a gene; V was cut back by 8 bases and J by 7 bases. The CDR3 is 14 amino acids. CDR3 in amino acids: CATDPGQGVNIQYF. The part of the CDR3 DNA that was read is TGTGCCACCGATCCGGGACAGGGTGTCAACATT.

Details on this clone: Sequencing ends 3 residues short of the CDR3 end; the germline J gene provides the rest. The rearrangement uses TRBV6-2 or TRBV6-3 and TRBJ1-2, with D possibly matching TRBD1 (5 bases). The CDR3 sequence is 14 residues long. Germline-derived CDR1 and CDR2 are MNHEY and SVGEGT. Trimming shortened V by 3 bases and J by 7 bases, and 15 bases separated the two germline ends. The sequenced part of the CDR3 DNA is TGTGCCAGCAGTTATGGACATCAAGGCAGTGGC. It is translated as CASSYGHQGSG. The full CDR3 sequence reads CASSYGHQGSGYTF.

Note on this clone: The read is 3 residues too short to cover the CDR3 end, so that end is filled in from the germline J gene. The rearrangement uses TRBV6-1 and TRBJ2-3; D possibly corresponds to TRBD2 (6 bases). From germline, CDR1 is MNHNS and CDR2 SASEGT. The CDR3 totals 13 residues. The CDR3 bases that were read are TGTGCCAGCAGTGAAGGGGGGGATCAGCCG. This sequence encodes CASSEGGDQP. In full, the CDR3 is CASSEGGDQPQYF.

In regard to this clone: One end of the junction does not line up with germline, which may come from a read error. The sequenced fragment ends 3 residues before the CDR3 boundary, so the rest is inferred from the germline J gene. This chain connects TRBV4-2 to TRBJ2-5; TRBD2 matches 8 bases. The CDR3 contains 15 residues. Germline V gene sequence: CDR1 LGHNA, CDR2 YNFKEQ. CDR3 DNA (partial): TGTGCCAGCAGCGAAGACAGCGGGGGAGTTGAGACC. This translates into CASSEDSGGVET. The whole CDR3 sequence reads CASSEDSGGVETQYF.

As regards this clone: The read ends 3 residues shy of where the CDR3 ends; the end is completed using the germline J gene. The chain employs TRBV19 and TRBJ2-2, with TRBD1 matching over 8 bases. The CDR3 sequence is 12 residues long. Per the germline V gene, CDR1 is LNHDA and CDR2 is SQIVND (reference sequence). The part of the CDR3 DNA that was read is TGTGCCGTAAGACAGGGGAATGAAAAG. Protein: CAVRQGNEK. The CDR3 reads in full as CAVRQGNEKLFF.

Turning to this clone: The read falls 3 residues short of the CDR3 end, and the missing part is taken from the germline J gene. The chain carries TRBV18 and TRBJ2-1, with D unclear. The germline CDR1 and CDR2 sequences are KGHSH and LQKENI. Trimming removed 6 bases from V and 8 bases from J, with 8 bases in between. This CDR3 has 11 amino acids. The CDR3 here is CASSFGYEQFF. The part of the CDR3 DNA that was read is TGTGCCAGCTCCTTCGGGTATGAG.

On this clone: Read data end 3 residues before the CDR3 end; the end is taken from the germline J gene. The chain recombines TRBV6-2 or TRBV6-3 with TRBJ2-2; D is perhaps TRBD2 (6 bases). This CDR3 comprises 13 residues. Germline CDR1 is MNHEY and CDR2 is SVGEGT. Trimming left V 6 bases short and J 5 bases short, with 10 bases between. The CDR3 sequence is CASSQTSTGELFF. The covered CDR3 bases are TGTGCCAGCAGCCAGACTAGTACCGGGGAG.